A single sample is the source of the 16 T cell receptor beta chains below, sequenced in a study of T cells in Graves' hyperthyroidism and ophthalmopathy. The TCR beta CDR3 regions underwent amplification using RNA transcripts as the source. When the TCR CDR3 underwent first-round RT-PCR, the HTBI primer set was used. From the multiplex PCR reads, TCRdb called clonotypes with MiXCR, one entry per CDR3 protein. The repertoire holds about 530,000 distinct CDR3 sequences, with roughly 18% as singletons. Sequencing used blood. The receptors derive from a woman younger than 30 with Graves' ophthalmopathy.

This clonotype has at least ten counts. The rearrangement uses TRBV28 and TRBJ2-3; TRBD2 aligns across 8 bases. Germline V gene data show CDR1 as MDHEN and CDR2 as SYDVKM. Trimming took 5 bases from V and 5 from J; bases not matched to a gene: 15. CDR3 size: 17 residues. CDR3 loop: CASSLPQRAGEKDTQYF. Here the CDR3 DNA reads TGTGCCAGCAGTCTTCCCCAGAGAGCGGGAGAAAAAGATACGCAGTATTTT.

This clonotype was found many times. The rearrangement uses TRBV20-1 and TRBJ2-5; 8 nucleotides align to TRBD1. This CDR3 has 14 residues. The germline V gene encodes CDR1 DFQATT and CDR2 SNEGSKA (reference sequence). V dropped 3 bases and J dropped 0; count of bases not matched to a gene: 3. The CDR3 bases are TGCAGTGCTAGGTACAGGGGGTACCAAGAGACCCAGTACTTC. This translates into CSARYRGYQETQYF.

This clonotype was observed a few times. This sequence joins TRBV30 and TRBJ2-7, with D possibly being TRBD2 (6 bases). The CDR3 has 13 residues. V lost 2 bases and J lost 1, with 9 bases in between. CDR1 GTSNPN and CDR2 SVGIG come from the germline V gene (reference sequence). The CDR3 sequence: CAWSYGGSYEQYF. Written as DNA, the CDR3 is TGTGCCTGGAGTTACGGGGGTTCCTACGAGCAGTACTTC.

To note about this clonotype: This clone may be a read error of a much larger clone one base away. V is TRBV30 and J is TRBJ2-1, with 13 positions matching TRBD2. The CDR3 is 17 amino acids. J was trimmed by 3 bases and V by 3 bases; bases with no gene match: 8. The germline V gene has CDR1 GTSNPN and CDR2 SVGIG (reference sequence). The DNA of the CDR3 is TGTGCCTGGAGGAACCGGACTAGCGGGGGAGACTACAATGAGCAGTTCTTC. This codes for CAWRNRTSGGDYNEQFF.

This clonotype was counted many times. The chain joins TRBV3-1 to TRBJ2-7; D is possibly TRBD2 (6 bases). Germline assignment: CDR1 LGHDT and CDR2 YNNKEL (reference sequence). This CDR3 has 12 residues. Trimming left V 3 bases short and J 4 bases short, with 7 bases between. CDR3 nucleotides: TGTGCCAGCAGCCAGGAGGGTTACGAGCAGTACTTC. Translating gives CASSQEGYEQYF.

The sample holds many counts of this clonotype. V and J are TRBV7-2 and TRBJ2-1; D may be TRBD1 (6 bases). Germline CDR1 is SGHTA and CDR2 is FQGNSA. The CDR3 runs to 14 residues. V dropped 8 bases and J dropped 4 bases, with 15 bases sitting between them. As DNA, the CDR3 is TGTGCCAGCGGCAGAATACAGGGATACAATGAGCAGTTCTTC. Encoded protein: CASGRIQGYNEQFF.

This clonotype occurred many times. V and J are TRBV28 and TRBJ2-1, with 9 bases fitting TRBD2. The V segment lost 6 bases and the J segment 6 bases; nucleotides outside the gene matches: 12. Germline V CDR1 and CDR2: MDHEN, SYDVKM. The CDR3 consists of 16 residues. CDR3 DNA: TGTGCCAGCAGAACCCCCCGGGCTAGCGGGATCAATGAGCAGTTCTTC. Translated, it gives CASRTPRASGINEQFF.

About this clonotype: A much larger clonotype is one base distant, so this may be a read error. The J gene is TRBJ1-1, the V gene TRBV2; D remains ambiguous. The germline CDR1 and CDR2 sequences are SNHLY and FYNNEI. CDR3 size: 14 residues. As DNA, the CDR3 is TGTGCCAGCAGTGAAATGGGAGATAACACTGAAGCTCTCTTT. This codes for CASSEMGDNTEALF. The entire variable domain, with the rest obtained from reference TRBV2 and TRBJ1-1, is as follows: EPEVTQTPSHQVTQMGQEVILRCVPISNHLYFYWYRQILGQKVEFLVSFYNNEISEKSEIFDDQFSVERPDGSNFTLKIRSTKLEDSAMYFCASSEMGDNTEALFGQGTRLTVV.

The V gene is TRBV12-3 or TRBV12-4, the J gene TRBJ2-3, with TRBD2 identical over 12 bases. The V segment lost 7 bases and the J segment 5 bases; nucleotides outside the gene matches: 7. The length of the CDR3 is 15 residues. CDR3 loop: CASITGLAGQDTQYF. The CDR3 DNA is TGTGCCAGCATAACAGGACTAGCGGGACAAGATACGCAGTATTTT.

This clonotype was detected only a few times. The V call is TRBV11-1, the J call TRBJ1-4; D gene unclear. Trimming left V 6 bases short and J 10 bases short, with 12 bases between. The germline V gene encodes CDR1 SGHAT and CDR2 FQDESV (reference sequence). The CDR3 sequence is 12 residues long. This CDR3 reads CASSRDLGKLFF. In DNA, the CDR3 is TGTGCCAGCAGTCGGGATTTGGGAAAACTGTTTTTT.

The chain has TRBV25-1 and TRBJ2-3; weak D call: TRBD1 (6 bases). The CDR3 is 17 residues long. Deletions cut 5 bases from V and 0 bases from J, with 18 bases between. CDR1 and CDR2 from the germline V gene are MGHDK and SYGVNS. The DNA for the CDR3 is TGTGCCAGCAGTTCAAACCGACAGGTCCCCAGCACAGATACGCAGTATTTT. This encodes CASSSNRQVPSTDTQYF.

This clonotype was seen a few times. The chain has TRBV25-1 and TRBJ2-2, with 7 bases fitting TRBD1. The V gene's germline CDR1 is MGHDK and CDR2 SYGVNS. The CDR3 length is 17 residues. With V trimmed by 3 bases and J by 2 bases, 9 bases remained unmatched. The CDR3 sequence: CASSDPIGTENTGELFF. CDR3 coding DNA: TGTGCCAGCAGTGATCCGATAGGGACAGAAAACACCGGGGAGCTGTTTTTT.

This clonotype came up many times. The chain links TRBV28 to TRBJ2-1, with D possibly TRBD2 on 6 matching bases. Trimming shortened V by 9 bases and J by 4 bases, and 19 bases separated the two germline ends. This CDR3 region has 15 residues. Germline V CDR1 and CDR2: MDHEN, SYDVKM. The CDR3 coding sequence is TGTGCCAGTCAGGCGGGGACTTATCGTTACAATGAGCAGTTCTTC. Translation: CASQAGTYRYNEQFF.

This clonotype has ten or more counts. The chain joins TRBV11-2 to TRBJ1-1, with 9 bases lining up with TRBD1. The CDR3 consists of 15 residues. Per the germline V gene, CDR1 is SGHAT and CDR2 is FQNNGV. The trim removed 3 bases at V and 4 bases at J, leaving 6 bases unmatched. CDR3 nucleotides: TGTGCCAGCAGCTTGGTCACAGGGGGCGGCACTGAAGCTTTCTTT. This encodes CASSLVTGGGTEAFF. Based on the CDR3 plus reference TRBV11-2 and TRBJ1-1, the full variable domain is EAGVAQSPRYKIIEKRQSVAFWCNPISGHATLYWYQQILGQGPKLLIQFQNNGVVDDSQLPKDRFSAERLKGVDSTLKIQPAKLEDSAVYLCASSLVTGGGTEAFFGQGTRLTVV.

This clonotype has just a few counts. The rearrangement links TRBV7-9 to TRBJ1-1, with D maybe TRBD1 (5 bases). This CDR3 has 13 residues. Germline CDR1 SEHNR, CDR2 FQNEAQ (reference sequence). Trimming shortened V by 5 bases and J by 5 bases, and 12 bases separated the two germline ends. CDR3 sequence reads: CASSTLGATEAFF. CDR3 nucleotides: TGTGCCAGCAGCACATTAGGGGCGACTGAAGCTTTCTTT.

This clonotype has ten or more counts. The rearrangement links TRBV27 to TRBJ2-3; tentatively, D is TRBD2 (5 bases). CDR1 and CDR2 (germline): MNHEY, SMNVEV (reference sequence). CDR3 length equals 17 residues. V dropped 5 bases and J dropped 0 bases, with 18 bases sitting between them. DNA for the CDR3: TGTGCCAGCAGTACCGCGTGGCAGCGGTCTAGCACAGATACGCAGTATTTT. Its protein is CASSTAWQRSSTDTQYF.